What follows describes a single T cell receptor beta chain. This sample is part of a study of cytomegalovirus exposure and HLA in healthy donors. A multiplex PCR was run with 60 Vbeta primers and 13 Jbeta primers. The assay was immunoSEQ multiplex PCR, and TCRdb's table has in-frame clones only and misses some. The data contain approximately 76,000 clones, 65% to 85% of them singletons. Trimming left V 3 bases short and J 0 bases short, with 5 bases between. The CDR3 runs to 13 residues. Germline values: CDR1 SGHTA, CDR2 FQGNSA. V is TRBV7-2 and J is TRBJ1-2; D remains ambiguous. The origin of this receptor is a woman in her thirties or forties in good health and CMV-seropositive. The specimen sequenced was PBMCs. The CDR3 DNA follows: TGTGCCAGCAGCTTTTCGTCTAACTATGGCTACACCTTC. Amino acids: CASSFSSNYGYTF.